This entry concerns a single T cell receptor beta chain. The length of the CDR3 is 14 residues. The germline gives CDR1 LGHDT, CDR2 YNNKEL (reference sequence). Trimming cost V 2 bases and J 5 bases, with 10 bases left between them. The data were obtained in a study of blood T cell repertoires in COVID-19. Across the whole study: From the United States, Italy and Spain came samples of acute and convalescent COVID-19. PBMCs, B-cell-depleted T cells, or T cells provided the cDNA or gDNA that made up the material.

Per the original data handling: The authors estimated nucleated cell counts from reference gene primer amplification. Sequencing was performed with immunoSEQ multiplex PCR; in TCRdb, only in-frame clones are kept and a portion is missing. For V, J and clone size, that table is used; D and trimming come from the DNA. The sample lists hundreds of thousands of clones, just over 85% occurring once. This chain uses TRBV3-1 (or the pseudogene TRBV3-2) with TRBJ1-5; possible D gene TRBD1, 5 bases. What was sequenced was peripheral blood. The sequence was collected from a woman in her thirties with active or convalescent COVID-19. CDR3 nucleotides: TGTGCCAGCAGCCAAACCGGGACTGATCAGCCCCAGCATTTT. Protein: CASSQTGTDQPQHF.